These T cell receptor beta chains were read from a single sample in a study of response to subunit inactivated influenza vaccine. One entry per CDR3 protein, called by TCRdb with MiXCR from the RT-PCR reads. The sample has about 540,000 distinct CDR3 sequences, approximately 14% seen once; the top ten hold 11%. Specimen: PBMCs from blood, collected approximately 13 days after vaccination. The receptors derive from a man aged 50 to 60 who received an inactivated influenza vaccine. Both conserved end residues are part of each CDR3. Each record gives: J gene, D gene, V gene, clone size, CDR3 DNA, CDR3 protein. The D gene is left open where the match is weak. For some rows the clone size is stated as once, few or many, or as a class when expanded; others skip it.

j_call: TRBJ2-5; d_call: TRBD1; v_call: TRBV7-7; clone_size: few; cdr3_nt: TGTGCCAGCAGCTTAGAGACAGGGTTCGGGGAGACCCAGTACTTC; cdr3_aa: CASSLETGFGETQYF
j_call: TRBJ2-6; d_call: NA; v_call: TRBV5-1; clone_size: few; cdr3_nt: TGCGCCAGCAGCAACCGGGACTCTGGGGCCAACGTCCTGACTTTC; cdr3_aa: CASSNRDSGANVLTF
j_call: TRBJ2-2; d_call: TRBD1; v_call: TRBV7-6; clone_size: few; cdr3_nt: TGTGCCAGCAGCTTCCGGACAGGCCCTAAATACGGGGAGCTGTTTTTT; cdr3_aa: CASSFRTGPKYGELFF
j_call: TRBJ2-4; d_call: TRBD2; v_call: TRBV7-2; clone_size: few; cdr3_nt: TGTGCCAGCAGCTCCCCCCCGGGACTAGCGGGAATTCAGTACTTC; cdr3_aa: CASSSPPGLAGIQYF
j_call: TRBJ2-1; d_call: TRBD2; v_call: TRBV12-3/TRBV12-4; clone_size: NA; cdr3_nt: TGTGCCAGCAGTCAAGCTAGCGGGGGGCGAAATGAGCAGTTCTTC; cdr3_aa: CASSQASGGRNEQFF
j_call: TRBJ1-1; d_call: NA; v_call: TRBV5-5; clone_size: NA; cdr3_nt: TGTGCCAGCAGCTTGGAACCAACGGACAGGAACACTGAAGCTTTCTTT; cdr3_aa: CASSLEPTDRNTEAFF
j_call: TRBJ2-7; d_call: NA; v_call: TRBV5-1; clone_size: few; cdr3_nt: TGCGCCAGCAGCCAACTACAGGGATCCCACGAGCAGTACTTC; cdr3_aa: CASSQLQGSHEQYF
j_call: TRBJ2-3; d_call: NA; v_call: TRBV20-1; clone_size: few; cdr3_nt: TGCAGTGCTAGAGATACTGAGGGAGCGGGAGATACGCAGTATTTT; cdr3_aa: CSARDTEGAGDTQYF
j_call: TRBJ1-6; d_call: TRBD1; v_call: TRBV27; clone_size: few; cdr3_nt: TGTGCCAGCACCTTCCTCGGACAGGGGGACTCACCCCTCCACTTT; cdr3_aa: CASTFLGQGDSPLHF
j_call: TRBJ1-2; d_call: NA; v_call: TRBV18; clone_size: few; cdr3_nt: TGTGCCAGCTCACCACCGCGAGTCGGAGCTAACTATGGCTACACCTTC; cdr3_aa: CASSPPRVGANYGYTF
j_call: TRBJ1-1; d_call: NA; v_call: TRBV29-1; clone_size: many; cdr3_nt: TGCAGCGTTGAGAGGGAGGCGAACACTGAAGCTTTCTTT; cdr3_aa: CSVEREANTEAFF
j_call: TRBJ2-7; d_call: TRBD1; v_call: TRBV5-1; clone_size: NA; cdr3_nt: TGCGCCAGCAGCGAGACAGGGTCCCGCGAGCAGTACTTC; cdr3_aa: CASSETGSREQYF
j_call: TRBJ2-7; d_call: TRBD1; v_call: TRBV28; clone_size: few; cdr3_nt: TGTGCCAGCAGTCTGCCCGGGACAGGAATAGCCTACGAGCAGTACTTC; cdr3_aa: CASSLPGTGIAYEQYF
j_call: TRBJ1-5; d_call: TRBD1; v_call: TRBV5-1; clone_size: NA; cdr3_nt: TGCGCCAGCAGCCCTTCAGGGGGGCTTCAGCCCCAGCATTTT; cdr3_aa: CASSPSGGLQPQHF
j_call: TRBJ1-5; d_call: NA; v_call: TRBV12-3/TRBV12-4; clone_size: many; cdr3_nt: TGTGCCAGCAGCCACCACAGGGACAATCAGCCCCAGCATTTT; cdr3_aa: CASSHHRDNQPQHF
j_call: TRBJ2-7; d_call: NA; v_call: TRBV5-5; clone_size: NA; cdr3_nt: TGTGCCAGCAGCCTCTCAGGGAAAGGGATCTACGAGCAGTACTTC; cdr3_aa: CASSLSGKGIYEQYF
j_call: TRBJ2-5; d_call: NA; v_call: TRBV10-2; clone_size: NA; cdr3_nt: TGCGCCAGCAGTGAGGGACACCGCCAAGAGACCCAGTACTTC; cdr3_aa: CASSEGHRQETQYF
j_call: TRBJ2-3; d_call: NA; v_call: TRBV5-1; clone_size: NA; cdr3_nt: TGCGCCAGCAGATCGCACCCCAGTAGCGTAACAGATACGCAGTATTTT; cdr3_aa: CASRSHPSSVTDTQYF
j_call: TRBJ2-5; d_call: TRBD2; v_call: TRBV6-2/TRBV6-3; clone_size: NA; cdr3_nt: TGTGCCAGCACCGACCCCTTGACTAGCGATGGGGAGACCCAGTACTTC; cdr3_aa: CASTDPLTSDGETQYF
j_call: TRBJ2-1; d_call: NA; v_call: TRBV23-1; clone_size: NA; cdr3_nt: TGCGCCAGCAGTCTTTTAACCGGGACGCCTACCTACAATGAGCAGTTCTTC; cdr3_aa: CASSLLTGTPTYNEQFF
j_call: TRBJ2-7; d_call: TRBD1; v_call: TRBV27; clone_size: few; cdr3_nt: TGTGCCAGCAGTTCCCTCCCACAGGGGGCTTACGAGCAGTACTTC; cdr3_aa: CASSSLPQGAYEQYF
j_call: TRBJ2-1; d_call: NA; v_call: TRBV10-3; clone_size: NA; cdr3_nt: TGTGCCATCAGTGAGTCGCCGGCCTACAATGAGCAGTTCTTC; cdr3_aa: CAISESPAYNEQFF
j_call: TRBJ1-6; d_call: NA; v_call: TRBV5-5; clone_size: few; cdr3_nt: TGTGCCAGCAGCTTGGCCAATACGGGGAATGGAGATAATTCACCCCTCCACTTT; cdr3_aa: CASSLANTGNGDNSPLHF
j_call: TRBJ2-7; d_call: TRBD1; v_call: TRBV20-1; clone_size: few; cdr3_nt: TGCAGTGCGCCCGGGACAGGCCACTACGAGCAGTACTTC; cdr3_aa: CSAPGTGHYEQYF
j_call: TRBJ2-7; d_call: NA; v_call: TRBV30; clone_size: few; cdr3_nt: TGTGCCTGGAGTGAAGGGGCGTACGAGCAGTACTTC; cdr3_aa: CAWSEGAYEQYF
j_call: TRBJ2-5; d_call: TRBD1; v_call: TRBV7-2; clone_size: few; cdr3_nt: TGTGCCAGCAGCCCGTGGGACAGGGTGCAAGAGACCCAGTACTTC; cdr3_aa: CASSPWDRVQETQYF
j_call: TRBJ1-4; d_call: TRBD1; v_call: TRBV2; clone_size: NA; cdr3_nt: TGTGCCAGCAGTGAAGGTGACAGGGGGCCTGAAAAACTGTTTTTT; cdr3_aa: CASSEGDRGPEKLFF
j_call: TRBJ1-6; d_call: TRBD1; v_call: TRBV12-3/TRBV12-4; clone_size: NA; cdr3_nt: TGTGCCAGCAGTCCAAGGGGGCAGGGAGGCTCACCCCTCCACTTT; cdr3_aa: CASSPRGQGGSPLHF
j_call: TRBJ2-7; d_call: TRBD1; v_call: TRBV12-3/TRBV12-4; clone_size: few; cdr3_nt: TGTGCCAGCAAAAGGGACAGCTCCTACGAGCAGTACTTC; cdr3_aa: CASKRDSSYEQYF
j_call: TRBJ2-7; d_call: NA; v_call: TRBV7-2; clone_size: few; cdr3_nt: TGTGCCAGCAGCTTACCGACTAGCTCCTACGAGCAGTACTTC; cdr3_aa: CASSLPTSSYEQYF
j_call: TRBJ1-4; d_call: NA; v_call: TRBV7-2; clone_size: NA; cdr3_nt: TGTGCCAGCAGCTTAGTGCGGGGAGGTAATGAAAAACTGTTTTTT; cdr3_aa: CASSLVRGGNEKLFF
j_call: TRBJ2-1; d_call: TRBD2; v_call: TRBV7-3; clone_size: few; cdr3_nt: TGTGCCAGCAGCTTATGGTTAGCGGGAGGGGGTGAGCAGTTCTTC; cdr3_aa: CASSLWLAGGGEQFF
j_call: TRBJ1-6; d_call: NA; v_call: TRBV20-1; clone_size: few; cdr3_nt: TGCAGTGCTAGAGGACAGACGCGTCGGGGGTCACCCCTCCACTTT; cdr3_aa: CSARGQTRRGSPLHF
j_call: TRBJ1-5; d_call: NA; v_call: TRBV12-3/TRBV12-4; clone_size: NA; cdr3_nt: TGTGCCAGCAGTTTAGGGGGCGCCAGTGGCAATCAGCCCCAGCATTTT; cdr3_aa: CASSLGGASGNQPQHF
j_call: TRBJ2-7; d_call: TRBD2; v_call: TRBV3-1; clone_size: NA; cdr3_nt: TGTGCCAGCAGCCACGGGAGGGCCTACGAGCAGTACTTC; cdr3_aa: CASSHGRAYEQYF
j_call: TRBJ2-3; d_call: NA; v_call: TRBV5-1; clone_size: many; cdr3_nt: TGCGCCAGCAGCTTGGGTCCAGGGAGCACAGATACGCAGTATTTT; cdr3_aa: CASSLGPGSTDTQYF
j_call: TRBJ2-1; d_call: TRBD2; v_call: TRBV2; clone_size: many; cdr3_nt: TGTACCTTCAGTTTCGGGCCTGTCGGCGGGAGGATACCCTACAATGAGCAGTTCTTC; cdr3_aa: CTFSFGPVGGRIPYNEQFF
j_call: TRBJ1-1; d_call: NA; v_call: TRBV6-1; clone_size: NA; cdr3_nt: TGTGCCAGTACCCAGGAGATGAACACTGAAGCTTTCTTT; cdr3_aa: CASTQEMNTEAFF